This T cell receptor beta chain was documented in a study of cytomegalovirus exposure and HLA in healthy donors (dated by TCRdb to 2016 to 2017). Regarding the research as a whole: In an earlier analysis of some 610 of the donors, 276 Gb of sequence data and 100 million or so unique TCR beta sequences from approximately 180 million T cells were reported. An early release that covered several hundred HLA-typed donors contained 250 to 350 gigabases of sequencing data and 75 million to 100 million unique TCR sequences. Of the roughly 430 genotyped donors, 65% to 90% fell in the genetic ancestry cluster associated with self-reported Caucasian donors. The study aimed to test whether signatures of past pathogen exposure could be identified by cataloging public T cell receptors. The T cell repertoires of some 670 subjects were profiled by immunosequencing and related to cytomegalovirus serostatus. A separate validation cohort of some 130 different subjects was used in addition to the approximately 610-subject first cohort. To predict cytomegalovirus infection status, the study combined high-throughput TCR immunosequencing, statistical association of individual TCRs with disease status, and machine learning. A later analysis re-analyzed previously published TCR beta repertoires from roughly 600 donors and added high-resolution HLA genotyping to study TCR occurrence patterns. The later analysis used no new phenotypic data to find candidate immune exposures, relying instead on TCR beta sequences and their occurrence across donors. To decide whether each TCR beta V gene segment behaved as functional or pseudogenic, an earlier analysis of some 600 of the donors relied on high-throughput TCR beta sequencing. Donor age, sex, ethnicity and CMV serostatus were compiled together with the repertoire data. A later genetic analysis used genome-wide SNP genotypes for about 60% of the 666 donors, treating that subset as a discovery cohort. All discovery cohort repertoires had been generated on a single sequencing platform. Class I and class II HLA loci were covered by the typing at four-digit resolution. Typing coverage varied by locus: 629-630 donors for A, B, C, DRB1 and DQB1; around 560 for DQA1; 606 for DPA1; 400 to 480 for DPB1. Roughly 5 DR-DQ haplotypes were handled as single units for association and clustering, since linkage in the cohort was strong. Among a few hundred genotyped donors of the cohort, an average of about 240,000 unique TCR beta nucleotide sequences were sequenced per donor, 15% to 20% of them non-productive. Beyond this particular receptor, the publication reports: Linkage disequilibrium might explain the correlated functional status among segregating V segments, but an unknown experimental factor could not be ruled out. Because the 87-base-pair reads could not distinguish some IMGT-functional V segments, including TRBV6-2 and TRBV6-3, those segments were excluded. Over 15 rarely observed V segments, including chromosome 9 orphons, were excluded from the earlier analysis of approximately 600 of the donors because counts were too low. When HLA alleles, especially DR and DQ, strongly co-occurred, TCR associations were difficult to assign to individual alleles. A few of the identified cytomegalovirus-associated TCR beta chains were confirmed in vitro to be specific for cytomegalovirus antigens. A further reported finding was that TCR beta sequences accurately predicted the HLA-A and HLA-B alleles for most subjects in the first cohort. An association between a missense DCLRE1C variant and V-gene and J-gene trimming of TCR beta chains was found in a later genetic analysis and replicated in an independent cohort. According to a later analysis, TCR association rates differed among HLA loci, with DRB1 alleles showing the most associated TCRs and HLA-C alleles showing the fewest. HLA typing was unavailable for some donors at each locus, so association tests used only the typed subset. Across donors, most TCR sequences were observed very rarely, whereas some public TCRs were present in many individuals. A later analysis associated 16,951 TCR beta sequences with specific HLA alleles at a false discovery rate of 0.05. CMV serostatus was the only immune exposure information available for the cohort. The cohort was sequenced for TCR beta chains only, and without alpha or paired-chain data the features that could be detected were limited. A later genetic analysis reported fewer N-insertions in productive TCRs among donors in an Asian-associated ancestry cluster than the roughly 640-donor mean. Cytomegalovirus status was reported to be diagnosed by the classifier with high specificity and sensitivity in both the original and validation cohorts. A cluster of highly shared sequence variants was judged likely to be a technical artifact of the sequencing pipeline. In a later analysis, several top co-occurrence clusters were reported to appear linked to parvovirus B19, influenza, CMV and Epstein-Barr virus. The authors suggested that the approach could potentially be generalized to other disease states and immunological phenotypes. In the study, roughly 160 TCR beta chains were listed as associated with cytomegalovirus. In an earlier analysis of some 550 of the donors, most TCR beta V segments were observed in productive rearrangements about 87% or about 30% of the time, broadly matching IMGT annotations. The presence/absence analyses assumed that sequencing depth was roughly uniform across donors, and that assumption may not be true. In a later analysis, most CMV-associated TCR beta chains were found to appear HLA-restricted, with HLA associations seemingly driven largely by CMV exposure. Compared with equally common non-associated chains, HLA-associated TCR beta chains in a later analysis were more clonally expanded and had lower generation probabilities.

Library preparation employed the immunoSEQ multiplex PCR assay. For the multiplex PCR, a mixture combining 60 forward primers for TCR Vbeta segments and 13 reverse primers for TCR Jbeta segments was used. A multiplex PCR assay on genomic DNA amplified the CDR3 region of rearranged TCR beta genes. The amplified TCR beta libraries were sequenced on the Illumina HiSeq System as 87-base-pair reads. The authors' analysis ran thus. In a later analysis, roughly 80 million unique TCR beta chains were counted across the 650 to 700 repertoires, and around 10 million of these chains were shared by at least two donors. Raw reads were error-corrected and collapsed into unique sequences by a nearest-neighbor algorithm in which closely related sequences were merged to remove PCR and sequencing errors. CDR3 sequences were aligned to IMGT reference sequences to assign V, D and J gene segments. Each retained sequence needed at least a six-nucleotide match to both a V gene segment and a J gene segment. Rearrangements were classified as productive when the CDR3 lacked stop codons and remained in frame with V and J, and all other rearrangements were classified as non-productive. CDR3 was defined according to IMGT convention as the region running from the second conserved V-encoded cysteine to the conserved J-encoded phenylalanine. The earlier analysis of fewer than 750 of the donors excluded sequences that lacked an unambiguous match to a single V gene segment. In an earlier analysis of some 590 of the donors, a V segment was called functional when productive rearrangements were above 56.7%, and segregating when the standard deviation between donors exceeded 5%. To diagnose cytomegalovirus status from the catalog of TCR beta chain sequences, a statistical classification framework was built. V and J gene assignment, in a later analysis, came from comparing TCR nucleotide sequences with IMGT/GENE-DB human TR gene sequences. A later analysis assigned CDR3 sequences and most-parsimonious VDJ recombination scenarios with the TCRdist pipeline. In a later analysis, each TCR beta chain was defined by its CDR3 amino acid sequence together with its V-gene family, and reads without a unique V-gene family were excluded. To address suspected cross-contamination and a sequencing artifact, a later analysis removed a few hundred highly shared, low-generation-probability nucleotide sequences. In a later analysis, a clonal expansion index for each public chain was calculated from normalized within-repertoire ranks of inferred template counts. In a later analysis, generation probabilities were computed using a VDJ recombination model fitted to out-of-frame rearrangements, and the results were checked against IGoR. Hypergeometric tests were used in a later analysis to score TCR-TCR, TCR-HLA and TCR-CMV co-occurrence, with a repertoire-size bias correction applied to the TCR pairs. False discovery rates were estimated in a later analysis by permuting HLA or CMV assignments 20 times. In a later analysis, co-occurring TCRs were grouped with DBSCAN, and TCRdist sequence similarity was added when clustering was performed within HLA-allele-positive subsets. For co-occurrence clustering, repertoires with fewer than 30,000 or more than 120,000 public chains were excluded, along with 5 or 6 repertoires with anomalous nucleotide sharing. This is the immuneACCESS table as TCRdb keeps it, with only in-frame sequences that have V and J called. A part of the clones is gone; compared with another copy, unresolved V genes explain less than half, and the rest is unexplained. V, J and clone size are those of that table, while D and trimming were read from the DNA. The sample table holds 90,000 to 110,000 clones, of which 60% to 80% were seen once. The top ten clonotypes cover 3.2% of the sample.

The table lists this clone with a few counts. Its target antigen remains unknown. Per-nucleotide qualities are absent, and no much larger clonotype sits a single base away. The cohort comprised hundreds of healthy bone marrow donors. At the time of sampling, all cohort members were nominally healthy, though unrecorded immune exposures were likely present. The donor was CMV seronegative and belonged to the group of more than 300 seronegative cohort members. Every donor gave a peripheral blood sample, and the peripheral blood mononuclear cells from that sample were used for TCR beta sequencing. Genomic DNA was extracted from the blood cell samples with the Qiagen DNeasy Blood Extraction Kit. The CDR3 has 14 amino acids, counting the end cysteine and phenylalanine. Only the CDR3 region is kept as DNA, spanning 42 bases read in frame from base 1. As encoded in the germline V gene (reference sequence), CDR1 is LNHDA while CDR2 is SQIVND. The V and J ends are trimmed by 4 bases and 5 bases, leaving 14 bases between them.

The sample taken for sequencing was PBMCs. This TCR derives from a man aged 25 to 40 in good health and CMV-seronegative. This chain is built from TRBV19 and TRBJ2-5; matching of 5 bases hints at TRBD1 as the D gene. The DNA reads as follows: TGTGCCAGTAGTACTCGACAGTCGGCGGAGACCCAGTACTTC. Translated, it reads CASSTRQSAETQYF.